Listed below are T cell receptor beta chains from one sample, sequenced in a study of blood T cell repertoires in COVID-19. The repertoire was sequenced with immunoSEQ multiplex PCR; TCRdb's copy has only in-frame clones and lacks some. The data contain about 67,000 clones, around 87% of them singletons. The sequenced sample consisted of peripheral blood. Receptors originate from an older woman with acute or convalescent COVID-19. CDR3s include the opening cysteine and the closing phenylalanine or tryptophan. D genes are given only for firm matches. Rows may omit the clone size; those that give it use once, few, many or a size class.

V gene: TRBV11-2; D gene: .; CDR3 length: 16; clone size: once; J gene: TRBJ1-6; CDR3 DNA: TGTGCCAGCAAGGACAGCCTGAGCTCCTATAATTCACCCCTCCACTTT; CDR3 protein: CASKDSLSSYNSPLHF
V gene: TRBV12-3/TRBV12-4; D gene: TRBD1; CDR3 length: 13; clone size: .; J gene: TRBJ1-1; CDR3 DNA: TGTGCCAGCAGCTTCGACAGGGACACTGAAGCTTTCTTT; CDR3 protein: CASSFDRDTEAFF
V gene: TRBV25-1; D gene: .; CDR3 length: 12; clone size: .; J gene: TRBJ2-1; CDR3 DNA: TGTACCAGCAGGGGCACCACCAATGAGCAGTTCTTC; CDR3 protein: CTSRGTTNEQFF
V gene: TRBV4-1; D gene: .; CDR3 length: 16; clone size: .; J gene: TRBJ1-4; CDR3 DNA: TGCGCCAGCAGCCAATGGATTGGCAGGGGAGGGGAAAAACTGTTTTTT; CDR3 protein: CASSQWIGRGGEKLFF
V gene: TRBV29-1; D gene: TRBD1; CDR3 length: 14; clone size: few; J gene: TRBJ1-4; CDR3 DNA: TGCAGCGTGAGACAGGGGACAACTAATGAAAAACTGTTTTTT; CDR3 protein: CSVRQGTTNEKLFF
V gene: TRBV18; D gene: .; CDR3 length: 13; clone size: .; J gene: TRBJ1-1; CDR3 DNA: TGTGCCAGCTCCCTAGGACAGAACACTGAAGCTTTCTTT; CDR3 protein: CASSLGQNTEAFF
V gene: TRBV3-1/TRBV3-2; D gene: .; CDR3 length: 19; clone size: .; J gene: TRBJ2-6; CDR3 DNA: TGTGCCAGCAGCCACGGGGTACCCTTTGGCAGCTCTGGGGCCAACGTCCTGACTTTC; CDR3 protein: CASSHGVPFGSSGANVLTF
V gene: TRBV3-1/TRBV3-2; D gene: TRBD2; CDR3 length: 19; clone size: .; J gene: TRBJ2-1; CDR3 DNA: TGTGCCAGCAGCCAAGATGGGAGGGCTAGCGGGAGGAAATACAATGAGCAGTTCTTC; CDR3 protein: CASSQDGRASGRKYNEQFF
V gene: TRBV5-6; D gene: .; CDR3 length: 16; clone size: .; J gene: TRBJ2-3; CDR3 DNA: TGTGCCAGCAGCTTGTCGTGGTACGGGGTGGCAGATACGCAGTATTTT; CDR3 protein: CASSLSWYGVADTQYF
V gene: TRBV5-4; D gene: TRBD1; CDR3 length: 15; clone size: once; J gene: TRBJ1-2; CDR3 DNA: TGTGCCAGCAGCTGGGGAGGGACAGGGGCTATCGGCTACACCTTC; CDR3 protein: CASSWGGTGAIGYTF
V gene: TRBV30; D gene: TRBD1; CDR3 length: 14; clone size: .; J gene: TRBJ1-3; CDR3 DNA: TGTGCCTGGAGTACTACAGGGGGCAGAAACACCATATATTTT; CDR3 protein: CAWSTTGGRNTIYF
V gene: TRBV30; D gene: .; CDR3 length: 12; clone size: .; J gene: TRBJ2-5; CDR3 DNA: TGTGCCTGGAACCGGGGAACAGAGACCCAGTACTTC; CDR3 protein: CAWNRGTETQYF
V gene: TRBV29-1; D gene: TRBD2; CDR3 length: 15; clone size: .; J gene: TRBJ2-1; CDR3 DNA: TGCAGCGTTGTGGTCGGAGCGGGAAGGTCCTATGAGCAGTTCTTC; CDR3 protein: CSVVVGAGRSYEQFF
V gene: TRBV2; D gene: TRBD1; CDR3 length: 14; clone size: .; J gene: TRBJ1-5; CDR3 DNA: TGTGCCAGCAGATACGGACAGGGCGGGCAGCCCCAGCATTTT; CDR3 protein: CASRYGQGGQPQHF
V gene: TRBV5-4; D gene: .; CDR3 length: 17; clone size: .; J gene: TRBJ1-1; CDR3 DNA: TGTGCCAGCAGCTTGGCTCAGGGCGCGGCAATGAACACTGAAGCTTTCTTT; CDR3 protein: CASSLAQGAAMNTEAFF
V gene: TRBV24-1; D gene: .; CDR3 length: 14; clone size: .; J gene: TRBJ1-2; CDR3 DNA: TGTGCCACCAGTCCCGGACAAGCAGCGTATGGCTACACCTTC; CDR3 protein: CATSPGQAAYGYTF
V gene: TRBV19; D gene: .; CDR3 length: 17; clone size: .; J gene: TRBJ2-3; CDR3 DNA: TGTGCCAGTAGTATTTACAGGGTCACCCCTTCCACAGATACGCAGTATTTT; CDR3 protein: CASSIYRVTPSTDTQYF
V gene: TRBV10-2; D gene: TRBD1; CDR3 length: 13; clone size: few; J gene: TRBJ1-1; CDR3 DNA: TGCGCCATTTCGGACAGGATCGGGACTGAAGCTTTCTTT; CDR3 protein: CAISDRIGTEAFF
V gene: TRBV7-9; D gene: TRBD1; CDR3 length: 15; clone size: .; J gene: TRBJ1-2; CDR3 DNA: TGTGCCAGCAGCACCGCGGACAGGGGGGGATATGGCTACACCTTC; CDR3 protein: CASSTADRGGYGYTF